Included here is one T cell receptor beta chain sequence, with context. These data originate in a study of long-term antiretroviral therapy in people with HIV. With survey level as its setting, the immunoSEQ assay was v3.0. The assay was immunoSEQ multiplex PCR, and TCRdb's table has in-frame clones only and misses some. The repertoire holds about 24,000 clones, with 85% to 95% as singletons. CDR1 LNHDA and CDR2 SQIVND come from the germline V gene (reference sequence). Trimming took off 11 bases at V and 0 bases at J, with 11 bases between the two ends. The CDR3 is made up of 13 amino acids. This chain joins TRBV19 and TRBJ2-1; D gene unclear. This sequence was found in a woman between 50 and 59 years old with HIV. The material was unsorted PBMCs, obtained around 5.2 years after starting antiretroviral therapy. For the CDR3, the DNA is TGTGCCTCGCGATCCCCCTCCTACAATGAGCAGTTCTTC. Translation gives CASRSPSYNEQFF. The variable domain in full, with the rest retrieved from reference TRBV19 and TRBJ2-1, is DGGITQSPKYLFRKEGQNVTLSCEQNLNHDAMYWYRQDPGQGLRLIYYSQIVNDFQKGDIAEGYSVSREKKESFPLTVTSAQKNPTAFYLCASRSPSYNEQFFGPGTRLTVL.